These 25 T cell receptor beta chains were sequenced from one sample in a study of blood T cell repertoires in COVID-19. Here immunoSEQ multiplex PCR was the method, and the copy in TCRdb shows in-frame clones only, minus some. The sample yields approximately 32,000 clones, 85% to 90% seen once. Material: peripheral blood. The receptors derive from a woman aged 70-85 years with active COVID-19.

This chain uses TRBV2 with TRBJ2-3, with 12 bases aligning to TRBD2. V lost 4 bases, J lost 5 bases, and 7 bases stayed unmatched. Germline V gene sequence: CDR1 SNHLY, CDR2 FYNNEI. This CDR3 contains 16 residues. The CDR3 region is CASSGLAGGPGDTQYF. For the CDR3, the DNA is TGTGCCAGCAGTGGTCTAGCGGGGGGGCCAGGAGATACGCAGTATTTT.

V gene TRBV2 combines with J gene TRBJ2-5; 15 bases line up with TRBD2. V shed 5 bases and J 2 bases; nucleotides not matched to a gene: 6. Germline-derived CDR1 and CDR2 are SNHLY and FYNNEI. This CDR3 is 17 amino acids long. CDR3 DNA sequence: TGTGCCAGCAGTCTAGGACTAGCGGGGGGGTCGCAAGAGACCCAGTACTTC. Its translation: CASSLGLAGGSQETQYF.

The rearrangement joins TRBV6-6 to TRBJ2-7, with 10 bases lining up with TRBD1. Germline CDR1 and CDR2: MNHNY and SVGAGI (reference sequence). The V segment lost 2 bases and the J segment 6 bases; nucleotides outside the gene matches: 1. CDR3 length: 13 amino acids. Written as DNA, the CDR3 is TGTGCCAGCAGTTACGGGACAGGGGTCGAGCAGTACTTC. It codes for CASSYGTGVEQYF.

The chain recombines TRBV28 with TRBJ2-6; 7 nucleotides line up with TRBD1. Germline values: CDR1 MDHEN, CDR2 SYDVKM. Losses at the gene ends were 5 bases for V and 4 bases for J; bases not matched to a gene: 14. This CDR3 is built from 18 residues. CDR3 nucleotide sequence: TGTGCCAGCAGTCCAAGGGGACAGCTCACTCGAGGGGCCAACGTCCTGACTTTC. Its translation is CASSPRGQLTRGANVLTF. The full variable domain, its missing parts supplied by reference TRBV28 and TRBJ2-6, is DVKVTQSSRYLVKRTGEKVFLECVQDMDHENMFWYRQDPGLGLRLIYFSYDVKMKEKGDIPEGYSVSREKKERFSLILESASTNQTSMYLCASSPRGQLTRGANVLTFGAGSRLTVL.

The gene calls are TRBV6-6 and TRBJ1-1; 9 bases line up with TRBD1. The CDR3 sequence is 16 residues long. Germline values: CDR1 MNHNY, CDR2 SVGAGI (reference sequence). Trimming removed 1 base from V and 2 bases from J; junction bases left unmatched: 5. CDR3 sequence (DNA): TGTGCCAGCAGTTACTTAGGGGGACAGGGCAACACTGAAGCTTTCTTT. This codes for CASSYLGGQGNTEAFF.

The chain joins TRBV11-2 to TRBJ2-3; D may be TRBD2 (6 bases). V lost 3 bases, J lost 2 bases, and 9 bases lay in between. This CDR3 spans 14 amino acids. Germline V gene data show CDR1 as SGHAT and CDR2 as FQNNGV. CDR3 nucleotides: TGTGCCAGCAGCTTCCGGGACTTCACAGATACGCAGTATTTT. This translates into CASSFRDFTDTQYF.

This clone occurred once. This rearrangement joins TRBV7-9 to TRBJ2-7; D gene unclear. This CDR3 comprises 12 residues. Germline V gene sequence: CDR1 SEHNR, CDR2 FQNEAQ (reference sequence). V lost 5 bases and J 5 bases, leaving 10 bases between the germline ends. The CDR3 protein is CASSPSANEQYF. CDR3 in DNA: TGTGCCAGCAGCCCCTCAGCGAACGAGCAGTACTTC.

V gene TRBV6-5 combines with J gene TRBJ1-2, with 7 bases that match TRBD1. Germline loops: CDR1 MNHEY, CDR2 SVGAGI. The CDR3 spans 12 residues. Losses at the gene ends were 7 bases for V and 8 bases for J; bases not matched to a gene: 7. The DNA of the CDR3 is TGTGCCAGCAACCAGGGGGGTGGCGGCTACACCTTC. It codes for CASNQGGGGYTF.

CDR3 in amino acids: CASSPGGIGYGYTF. Written as DNA, the CDR3 is TGTGCCAGCTCACCGGGAGGGATTGGCTATGGCTACACCTTC. The chain is built from TRBV18 and TRBJ1-2; unclear D gene. CDR3 length: 14 residues. From germline, CDR1 is KGHSH and CDR2 LQKENI. V lost 3 bases and J lost 4, with 12 bases in between.

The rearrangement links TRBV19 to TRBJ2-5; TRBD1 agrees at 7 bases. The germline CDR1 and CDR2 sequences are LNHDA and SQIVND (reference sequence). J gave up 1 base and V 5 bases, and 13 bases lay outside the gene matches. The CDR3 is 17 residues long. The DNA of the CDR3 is TGTGCCAGTAGTTGGGACCCCTCGACAGGGAGCCAAGAGACCCAGTACTTC. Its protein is CASSWDPSTGSQETQYF.

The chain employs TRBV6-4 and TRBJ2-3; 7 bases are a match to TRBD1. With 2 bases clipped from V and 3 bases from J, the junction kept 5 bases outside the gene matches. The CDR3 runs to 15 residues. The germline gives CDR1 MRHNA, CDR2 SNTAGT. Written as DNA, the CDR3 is TGTGCCAGCAGTGACCGAGGGGGCCGGACAGATACGCAGTATTTT. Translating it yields CASSDRGGRTDTQYF.

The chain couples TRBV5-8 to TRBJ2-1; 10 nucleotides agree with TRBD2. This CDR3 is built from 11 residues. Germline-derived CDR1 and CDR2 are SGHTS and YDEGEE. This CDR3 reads CASGGYNEQFF. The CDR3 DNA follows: TGTGCTAGCGGGGGGTACAATGAGCAGTTCTTC.

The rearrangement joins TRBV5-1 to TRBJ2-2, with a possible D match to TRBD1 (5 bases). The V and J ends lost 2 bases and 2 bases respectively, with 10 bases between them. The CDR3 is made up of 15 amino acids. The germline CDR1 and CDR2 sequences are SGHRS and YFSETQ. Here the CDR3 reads CASSLPTGNTGELFF. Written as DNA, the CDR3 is TGCGCCAGCAGCTTACCTACAGGAAACACCGGGGAGCTGTTTTTT.

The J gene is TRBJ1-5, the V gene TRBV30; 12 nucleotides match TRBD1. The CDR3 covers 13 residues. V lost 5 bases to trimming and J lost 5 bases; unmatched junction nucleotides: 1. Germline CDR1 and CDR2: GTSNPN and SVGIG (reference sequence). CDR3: CAWGTGGDQPQHF. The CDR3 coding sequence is TGTGCCTGGGGGACAGGGGGCGATCAGCCCCAGCATTTT. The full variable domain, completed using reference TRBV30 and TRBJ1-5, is SQTIHQWPATLVQPVGSPLSLECTVEGTSNPNLYWYRQAAGRGLQLLFYSVGIGQISSEVPQNLSASRPQDRQFILSSKKLLLSDSGFYLCAWGTGGDQPQHFGDGTRLSIL.

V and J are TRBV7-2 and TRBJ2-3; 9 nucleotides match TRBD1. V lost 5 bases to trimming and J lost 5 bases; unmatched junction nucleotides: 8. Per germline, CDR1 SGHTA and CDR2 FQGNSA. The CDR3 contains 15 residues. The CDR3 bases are TGTGCCAGCAGCCCGGACAGGGGAGGGCGAGATACGCAGTATTTT. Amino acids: CASSPDRGGRDTQYF.

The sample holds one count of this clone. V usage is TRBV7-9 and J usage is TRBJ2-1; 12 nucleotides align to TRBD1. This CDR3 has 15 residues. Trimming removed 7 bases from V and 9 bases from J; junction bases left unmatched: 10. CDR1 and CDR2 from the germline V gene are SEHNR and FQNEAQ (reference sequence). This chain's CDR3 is CASNSPGQGAFEQFF. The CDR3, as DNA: TGTGCCAGCAATTCCCCGGGACAGGGGGCTTTTGAGCAGTTCTTC.

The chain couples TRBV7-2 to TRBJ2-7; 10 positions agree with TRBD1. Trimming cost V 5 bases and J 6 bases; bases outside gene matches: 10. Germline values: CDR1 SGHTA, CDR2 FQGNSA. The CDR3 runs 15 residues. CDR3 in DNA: TGTGCCAGCAGCCCACCGGGACAGGGGCAACTCGAGCAGTACTTC. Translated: CASSPPGQGQLEQYF. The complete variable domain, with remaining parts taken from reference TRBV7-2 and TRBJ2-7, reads GAGVSQSPSNKVTEKGKDVELRCDPISGHTALYWYRQSLGQGLEFLIYFQGNSAPDKSGLPSDRFSAERTGGSVSTLTIQRTQQEDSAVYLCASSPPGQGQLEQYFGPGTRLTVT.

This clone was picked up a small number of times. The CDR3 DNA reads as TGTGCCACCAGCCCCCCAAGGGGCGAGCAGTACTTC. It translates to CATSPPRGEQYF. V gene TRBV15 combines with J gene TRBJ2-7, with D perhaps TRBD1 (5 bases). This CDR3 region has 12 residues. Trimming pared 5 bases from V and 6 bases from J, leaving 11 bases between. The germline gives CDR1 LNHNV, CDR2 YYDKDF (reference sequence).

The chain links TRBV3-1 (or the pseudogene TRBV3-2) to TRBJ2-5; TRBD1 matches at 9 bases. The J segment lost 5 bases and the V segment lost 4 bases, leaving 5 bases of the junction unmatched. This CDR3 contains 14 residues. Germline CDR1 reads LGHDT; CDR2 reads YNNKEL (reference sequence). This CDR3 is CASSRTGVVETQYF. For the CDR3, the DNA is TGTGCCAGCAGCCGGACAGGGGTGGTGGAGACCCAGTACTTC.

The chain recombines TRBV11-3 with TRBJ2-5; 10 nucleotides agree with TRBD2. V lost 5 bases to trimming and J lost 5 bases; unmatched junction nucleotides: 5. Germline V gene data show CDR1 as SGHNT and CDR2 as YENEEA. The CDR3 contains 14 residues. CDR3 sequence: CASSRLAGMETQYF. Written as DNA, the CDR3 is TGTGCCAGCAGCCGACTAGCGGGTATGGAGACCCAGTACTTC.

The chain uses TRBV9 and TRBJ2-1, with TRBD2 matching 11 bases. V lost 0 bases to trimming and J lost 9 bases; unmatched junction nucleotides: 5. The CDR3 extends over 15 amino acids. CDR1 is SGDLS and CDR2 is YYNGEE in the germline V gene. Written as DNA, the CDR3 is TGTGCCAGCAGCGTAGTTAGCGGGGGGGCCTCTGAGCAGTTCTTC. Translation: CASSVVSGGASEQFF.

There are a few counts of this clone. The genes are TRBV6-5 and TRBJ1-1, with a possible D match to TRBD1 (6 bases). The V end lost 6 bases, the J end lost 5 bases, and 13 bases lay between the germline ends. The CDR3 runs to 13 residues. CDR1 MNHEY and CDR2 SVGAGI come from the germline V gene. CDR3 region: CASRIGGWTEAFF. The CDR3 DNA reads TGTGCCAGCAGGATAGGGGGTTGGACTGAAGCTTTCTTT.

CDR3 amino acids: CASSSGLTGELFF. The DNA for the CDR3 is TGTGCCAGCAGCTCGGGACTAACCGGGGAGCTGTTTTTT. The genes are TRBV7-2 and TRBJ2-2, with 7 nucleotides matching TRBD2. Germline trimming cut 4 bases from V and 5 bases from J; bases unmatched to any gene: 1. The CDR3 runs to 13 residues. From germline, CDR1 is SGHTA and CDR2 FQGNSA.

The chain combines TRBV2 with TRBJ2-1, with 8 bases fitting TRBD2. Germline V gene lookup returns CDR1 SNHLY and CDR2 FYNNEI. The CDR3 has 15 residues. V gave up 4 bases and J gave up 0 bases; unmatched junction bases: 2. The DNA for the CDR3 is TGTGCCAGCAGTGCCGGGACTAGCTCCTACAATGAGCAGTTCTTC. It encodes CASSAGTSSYNEQFF.

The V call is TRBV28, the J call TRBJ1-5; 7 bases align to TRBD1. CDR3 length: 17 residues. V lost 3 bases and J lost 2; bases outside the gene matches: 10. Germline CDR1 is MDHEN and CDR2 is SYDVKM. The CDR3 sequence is CASSFAFRQGGNQPQHF. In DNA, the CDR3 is TGTGCCAGCAGTTTTGCGTTCCGACAGGGCGGCAATCAGCCCCAGCATTTT.